These T cell receptor beta chains were read from a single sample in a study of cytomegalovirus exposure and HLA in healthy donors. Sequencing used immunoSEQ multiplex PCR; TCRdb keeps in-frame clones, though not all of them. The sample lists around 110,000 clones, under 85% occurring once. Sequences were obtained from PBMCs. These receptors were taken from a male donor in good health and CMV-seronegative. Both conserved end residues are part of each CDR3. Fields, in order: J gene, V gene, CDR3 protein.

TRBJ2-2	TRBV27	CASLGTPGPGELFF
TRBJ2-1	TRBV6-5	CASSYRSVAYNEQFF
TRBJ2-2	TRBV15	CATSRTGAGELFF
TRBJ1-1	TRBV28	CAAQQGGTEAFF
TRBJ2-5	TRBV6-5	CASRQGLETQYF
TRBJ1-2	TRBV28	CASSGAAGGGYTF
TRBJ1-2	TRBV30	CAWSVQSNYGYTF
TRBJ2-7	TRBV18	CASSRTFEQYF
TRBJ2-2	TRBV6-5	CASSFTSGRGEGELFF
TRBJ1-2	TRBV2	CASSENRVGYTF
TRBJ1-2	TRBV4-2	CASSQDLTGLNGYTF
TRBJ2-7	TRBV7-6	CASSLSGTGSYEQYF
TRBJ2-1	TRBV5-5	CASSLGHPGSYNEQFF
TRBJ2-2	TRBV5-1	CASSPGQGIGELFF
TRBJ2-5	TRBV2	CASSGKGQGVGEQYF
TRBJ1-2	TRBV5-8	CASSLVRVNYGYTF
TRBJ1-5	TRBV10-2	CASSELANQPQHF
.	TRBV5-1	CASSFSGTDYEQYF
TRBJ1-4	TRBV29-1	CSVNAGKQSANEKLFF
TRBJ2-7	TRBV10-2	CASSRTGPSYEQYF
TRBJ1-5	TRBV4-1	CASSQDHGQAPGPQHF
TRBJ2-2	TRBV9	CASSPRRETGELFF
TRBJ2-1	TRBV6-5	CASSYGARGGVEQFF
TRBJ2-3	TRBV10-3	CATRGGTSTDTQYF
TRBJ2-3	TRBV7-6	CASSRPAGGGADTQYF
TRBJ2-7	TRBV5-5	CASSLFPTGGASYEQYF
TRBJ2-7	TRBV7-7	CASSLGTGQGYEQYF
TRBJ2-1	TRBV7-2	CASSLARGNNEQFF
TRBJ2-2	TRBV5-1	CASASPYTGELFF
TRBJ2-7	TRBV27	CASSLRWGGLYEQYF
TRBJ2-3	TRBV5-4	CASSLGAGGHTDTQYF
TRBJ2-7	TRBV11-3	CASSYAAGGEQYF
TRBJ2-1	TRBV5-4	CASSFPGLAGGDEQFF
TRBJ1-2	TRBV5-5	CASSLRDRDFGYTF
TRBJ2-7	TRBV11-1	CASSLPPVYEQYF
TRBJ2-3	TRBV9	CASSFTTGGSTDTQYF
TRBJ2-1	TRBV30	CAWNGGSGPRGEQFF
TRBJ2-7	TRBV6-5	CASNTRGLEQYF
TRBJ2-1	TRBV7-8	CASSFRGLAGGIGYNEQFF
TRBJ1-2	TRBV9	CASSVGTAAGGYTF
TRBJ2-7	TRBV18	CASSPTGVYYEQYF
TRBJ2-7	TRBV28	CASSPTGFTSYEQYF
TRBJ1-2	TRBV7-9	CASSLDGTGYGYTF
TRBJ2-1	TRBV29-1	CSVEEGKLQEQFF
TRBJ2-7	TRBV11-2	CASSLPSGTGWEQYF
TRBJ1-1	TRBV6-1	CASLEGGKGTEAFF
TRBJ2-1	TRBV6-5	CASSFRTSSNEQFF
TRBJ2-5	TRBV6-5	CASGSGRNSQETQYF